A selection of T cell receptor beta chains follows, all from one sample in a study of control samples from healthy donors and cancer patients. Assay: immunoSEQ multiplex PCR; the TCRdb copy retains only in-frame clones and omits some. This sample yields 95,000 to 150,000 clones, of which over 75% are seen a single time; about 2.9% belongs to the top ten. Input material: blood. These receptors were collected from a man aged 55 to 70 in good health. CDR3s leave out the opening cysteine and the closing phenylalanine or tryptophan. The D gene is left open where the match is weak.

v_gene: TRBV20-1
d_gene: TRBD1
CDR3aa: SASAGTGAFQPQH

v_gene: TRBV12-3/TRBV12-4
d_gene: TRBD1
CDR3aa: ASRGTANQPQH

v_gene: TRBV5-1
d_gene: -
CDR3aa: ASSLGATNEKLF

v_gene: TRBV5-5
d_gene: -
CDR3aa: ASSLALVGLPSTDTQY

v_gene: TRBV28
d_gene: TRBD1
CDR3aa: ASTSRGPGNTIY

v_gene: TRBV14
d_gene: -
CDR3aa: ASSRGGRNTEAF

v_gene: TRBV10-2
d_gene: TRBD2
CDR3aa: ASSILAGGPTDTQY

v_gene: TRBV6-2/TRBV6-3
d_gene: -
CDR3aa: ASSYGSGTTAQHEQF

v_gene: TRBV7-9
d_gene: -
CDR3aa: ASSLLTGFYGYT

v_gene: TRBV18
d_gene: TRBD1
CDR3aa: ASSRDSSETQY

v_gene: TRBV24-1
d_gene: TRBD2
CDR3aa: ATSDWGLAGDPTDTQY

v_gene: TRBV10-1
d_gene: -
CDR3aa: ASSDGLSGAGYT

v_gene: TRBV6-6
d_gene: -
CDR3aa: ASSSPFRGTEAF

v_gene: TRBV29-1
d_gene: -
CDR3aa: SVADGNQPQH

v_gene: TRBV5-4
d_gene: -
CDR3aa: ASSFSGANTGELF

v_gene: TRBV10-1
d_gene: -
CDR3aa: ASKGGRGETQY

v_gene: TRBV20-1
d_gene: -
CDR3aa: SARALEGYT

v_gene: TRBV28
d_gene: -
CDR3aa: ASSLKGRYIL

v_gene: TRBV5-1
d_gene: -
CDR3aa: ASSLALGTDTQY

v_gene: TRBV28
d_gene: -
CDR3aa: ASSLEVSTRLGAKNIQY

v_gene: TRBV28
d_gene: -
CDR3aa: ATNRASGYT

v_gene: TRBV7-8
d_gene: -
CDR3aa: ASSLGTDQPQH

v_gene: TRBV4-3
d_gene: -
CDR3aa: ASSQDLSGAGNTIY

v_gene: TRBV29-1
d_gene: -
CDR3aa: SVDGPLLDQVKAF

v_gene: TRBV5-1
d_gene: -
CDR3aa: ASSPGAHSNQPQH

v_gene: TRBV28
d_gene: -
CDR3aa: ASKGGQNSNQPQH

v_gene: TRBV28
d_gene: TRBD1
CDR3aa: ASSPLWTGANSPLH

v_gene: TRBV19
d_gene: -
CDR3aa: ASTSRDYNSPLH

v_gene: TRBV7-2
d_gene: -
CDR3aa: ASSLVNQPQH

v_gene: TRBV7-8
d_gene: TRBD1
CDR3aa: ASSFGTGAQH

v_gene: TRBV9
d_gene: TRBD2
CDR3aa: ASSVDIGRGEGQETQY

v_gene: TRBV6-5
d_gene: -
CDR3aa: ASTADPAGNTIY

v_gene: TRBV3-1/TRBV3-2
d_gene: -
CDR3aa: ASSSRLQNTEAF

v_gene: TRBV16
d_gene: -
CDR3aa: ASISPEGAGGYT

v_gene: TRBV12-1
d_gene: -
CDR3aa: ASSGQLNTEAF

v_gene: TRBV19
d_gene: -
CDR3aa: ASSITGLYGYT

v_gene: TRBV9
d_gene: -
CDR3aa: ASSVSGGYEQY

v_gene: TRBV20-1
d_gene: -
CDR3aa: SARTGDGF

v_gene: TRBV7-3
d_gene: -
CDR3aa: ASSPRGAGANVLT

v_gene: TRBV7-2
d_gene: -
CDR3aa: ASSFGGAGGNTIY

v_gene: TRBV5-1
d_gene: -
CDR3aa: ASSLGGYNEKLF

v_gene: TRBV5-8
d_gene: TRBD1
CDR3aa: ASSDRGHQPQH